This T cell receptor beta chain was documented in a study of cytomegalovirus exposure and HLA in healthy donors. In the case of this clone: The antigen is undetermined.

Produced via immunoSEQ multiplex PCR; TCRdb's table is partial and in-frame only. The data show some 120,000 clones, about nine tenths seen once. Per germline, CDR1 SGDLS and CDR2 YYNGEE. The V and J ends lost 4 bases and 5 bases, in that order; junction bases with no gene match: 16. This CDR3 is built from 17 residues. Study-level results: There were a few CMV-associated chains whose specificity for CMV antigens was confirmed in vitro. For cytomegalovirus status, the classifier reportedly gave diagnoses with high specificity and sensitivity. In a later analysis, first-cohort TCR clusters were found to tend to co-occur in the approximately 110 validation repertoires.

The TCR comes from a man younger than 45 in good health and CMV-seronegative. The sample taken for sequencing was PBMCs. The chain joins TRBV9 to TRBJ2-5; TRBD1 aligns across 8 bases. CDR3 bases: TGTGCCAGCAGCTCCCGAGGTAATTCAGGGGGCATGGAGACCCAGTACTTC. Its protein product is CASSSRGNSGGMETQYF.